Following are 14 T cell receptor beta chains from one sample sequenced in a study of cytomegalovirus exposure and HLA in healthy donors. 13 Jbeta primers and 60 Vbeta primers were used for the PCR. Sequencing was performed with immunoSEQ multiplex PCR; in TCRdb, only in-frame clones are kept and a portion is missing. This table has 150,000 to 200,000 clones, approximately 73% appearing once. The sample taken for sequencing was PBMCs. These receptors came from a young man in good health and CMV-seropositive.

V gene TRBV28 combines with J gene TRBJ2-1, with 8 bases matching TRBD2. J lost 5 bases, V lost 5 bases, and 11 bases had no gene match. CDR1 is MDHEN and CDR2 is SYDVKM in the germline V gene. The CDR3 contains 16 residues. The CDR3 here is CASSGPGLEWDNEQFF. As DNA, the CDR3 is TGTGCCAGCAGTGGACCGGGACTAGAATGGGACAATGAGCAGTTCTTC.

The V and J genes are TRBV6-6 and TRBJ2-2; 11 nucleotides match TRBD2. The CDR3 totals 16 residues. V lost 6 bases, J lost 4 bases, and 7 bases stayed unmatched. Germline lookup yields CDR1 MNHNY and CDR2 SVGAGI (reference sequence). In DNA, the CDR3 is TGTGCCAGCAGATTATTCGGGACTAGCGGCACCGGGGAGCTGTTTTTT. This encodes CASRLFGTSGTGELFF.

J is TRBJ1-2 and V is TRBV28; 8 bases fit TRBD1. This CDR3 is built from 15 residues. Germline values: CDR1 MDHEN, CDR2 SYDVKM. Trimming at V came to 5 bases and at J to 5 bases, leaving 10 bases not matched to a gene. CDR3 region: CASSPPGTGLYGYTF. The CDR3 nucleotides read TGTGCCAGCAGTCCACCCGGGACAGGACTTTATGGCTACACCTTC.

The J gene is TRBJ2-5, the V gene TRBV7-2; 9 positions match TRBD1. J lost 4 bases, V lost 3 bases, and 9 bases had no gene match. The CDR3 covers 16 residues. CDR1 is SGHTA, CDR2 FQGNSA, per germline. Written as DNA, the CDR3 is TGTGCCAGCAGCTTGGGACAGGGAGTCGACAGAGAGACCCAGTACTTC. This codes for CASSLGQGVDRETQYF.

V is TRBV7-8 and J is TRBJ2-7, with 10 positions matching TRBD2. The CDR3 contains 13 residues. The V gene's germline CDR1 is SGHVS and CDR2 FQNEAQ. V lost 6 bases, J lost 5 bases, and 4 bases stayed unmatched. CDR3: CASRTSGNHEQYF. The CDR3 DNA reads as TGTGCCAGCAGAACTAGCGGGAACCACGAGCAGTACTTC.

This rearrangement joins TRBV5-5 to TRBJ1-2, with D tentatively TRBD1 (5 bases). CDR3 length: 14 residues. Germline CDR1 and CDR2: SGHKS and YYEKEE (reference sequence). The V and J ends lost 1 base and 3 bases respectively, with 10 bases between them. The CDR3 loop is CASSLQPRDYGYTF. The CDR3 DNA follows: TGTGCCAGCAGCTTGCAGCCCAGGGACTATGGCTACACCTTC.

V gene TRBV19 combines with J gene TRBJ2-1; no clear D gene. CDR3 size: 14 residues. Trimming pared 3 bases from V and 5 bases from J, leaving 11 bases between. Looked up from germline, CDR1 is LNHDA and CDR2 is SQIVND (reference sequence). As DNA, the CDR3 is TGTGCCAGTAGTATTGGGTGGGCGAACAATGAGCAGTTCTTC. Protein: CASSIGWANNEQFF.

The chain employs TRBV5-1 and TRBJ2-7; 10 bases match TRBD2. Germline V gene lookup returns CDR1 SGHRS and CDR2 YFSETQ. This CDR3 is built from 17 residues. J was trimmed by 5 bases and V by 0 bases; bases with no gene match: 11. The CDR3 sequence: CASSLAVTSGQAHEQYF. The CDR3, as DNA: TGCGCCAGCAGCTTGGCCGTGACTAGCGGGCAGGCCCACGAGCAGTACTTC.

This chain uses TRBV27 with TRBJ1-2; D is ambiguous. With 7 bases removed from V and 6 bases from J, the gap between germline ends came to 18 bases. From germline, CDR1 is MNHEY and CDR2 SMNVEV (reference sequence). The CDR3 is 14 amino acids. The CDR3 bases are TGTGCCAGCACCCAATTGGGTGACATACATGGCTACACCTTC. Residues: CASTQLGDIHGYTF.

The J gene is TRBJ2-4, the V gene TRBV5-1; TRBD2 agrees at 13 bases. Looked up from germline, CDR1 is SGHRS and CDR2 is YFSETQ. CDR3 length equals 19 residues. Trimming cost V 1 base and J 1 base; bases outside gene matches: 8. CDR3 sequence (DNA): TGCGCCAGCAGCTTGAATCCGGGACTAGCGGGGCTCGCCAAAAACATTCAGTACTTC. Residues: CASSLNPGLAGLAKNIQYF. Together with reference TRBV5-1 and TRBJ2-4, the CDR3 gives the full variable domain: KAGVTQTPRYLIKTRGQQVTLSCSPISGHRSVSWYQQTPGQGLQFLFEYFSETQRNKGNFPGRFSGRQFSNSRSEMNVSTLELGDSALYLCASSLNPGLAGLAKNIQYFGAGTRLSVL.

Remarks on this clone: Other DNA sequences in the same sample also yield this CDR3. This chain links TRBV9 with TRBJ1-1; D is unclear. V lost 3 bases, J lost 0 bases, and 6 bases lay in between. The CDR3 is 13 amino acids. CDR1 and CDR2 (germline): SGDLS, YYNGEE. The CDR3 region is CASSGQLNTEAFF. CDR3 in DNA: TGTGCCAGCAGCGGTCAATTGAACACTGAAGCTTTCTTT.

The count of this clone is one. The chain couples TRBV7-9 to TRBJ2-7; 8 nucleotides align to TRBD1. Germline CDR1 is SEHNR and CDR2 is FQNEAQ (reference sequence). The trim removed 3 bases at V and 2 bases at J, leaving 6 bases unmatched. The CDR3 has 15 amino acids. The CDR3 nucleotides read TGTGCCAGCAGCTTCCCGACAGGGGCCGCCTACGAGCAGTACTTC. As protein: CASSFPTGAAYEQYF.

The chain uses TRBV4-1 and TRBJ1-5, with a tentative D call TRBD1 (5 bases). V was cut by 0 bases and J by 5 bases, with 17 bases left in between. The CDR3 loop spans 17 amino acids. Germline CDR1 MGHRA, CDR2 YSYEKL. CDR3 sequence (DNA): TGCGCCAGCAGCCAAGATGGCGGGGGAGGTGCTGATCAGCCCCAGCATTTT. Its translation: CASSQDGGGGADQPQHF.

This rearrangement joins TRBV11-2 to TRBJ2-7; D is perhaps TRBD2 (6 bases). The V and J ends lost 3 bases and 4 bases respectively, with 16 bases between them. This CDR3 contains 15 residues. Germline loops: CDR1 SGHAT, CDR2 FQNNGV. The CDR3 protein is CASSLGLATPYEQYF. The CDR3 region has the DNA TGTGCCAGCAGCTTGGGCCTAGCGACCCCGTACGAGCAGTACTTC.